Described below is a single T cell receptor beta chain sequence and its context. The data belong to a study of blood T cell repertoires in COVID-19. About the research overall: The study drew acute and convalescent COVID-19 samples from the United States, Italy and Spain.

Study processing details: Researchers report that nucleated cell counts were estimated from reference gene primer amplification. This table comes from immunoSEQ multiplex PCR, and its TCRdb copy is limited to in-frame clones, with some not included. V, J and clone size are those of that table, while D and trimming were read from the DNA. The sample includes approximately 200,000 clones, about 80% of them seen just once. The CDR3 covers 11 residues. Germline V lookup: CDR1 SEHNR, CDR2 FQNEAQ (reference sequence). The ends were cut back, 3 bases at V and 4 bases at J, with 4 bases in the middle. The specimen sequenced was peripheral blood. The sequence came from a woman in her 50s with acute or convalescent COVID-19. The gene calls are TRBV7-9 and TRBJ2-7; D remains unclear. CDR3 in DNA: TGTGCCAGCAGCTTTACTTACGAGCAGTACTTC. Translated: CASSFTYEQYF.